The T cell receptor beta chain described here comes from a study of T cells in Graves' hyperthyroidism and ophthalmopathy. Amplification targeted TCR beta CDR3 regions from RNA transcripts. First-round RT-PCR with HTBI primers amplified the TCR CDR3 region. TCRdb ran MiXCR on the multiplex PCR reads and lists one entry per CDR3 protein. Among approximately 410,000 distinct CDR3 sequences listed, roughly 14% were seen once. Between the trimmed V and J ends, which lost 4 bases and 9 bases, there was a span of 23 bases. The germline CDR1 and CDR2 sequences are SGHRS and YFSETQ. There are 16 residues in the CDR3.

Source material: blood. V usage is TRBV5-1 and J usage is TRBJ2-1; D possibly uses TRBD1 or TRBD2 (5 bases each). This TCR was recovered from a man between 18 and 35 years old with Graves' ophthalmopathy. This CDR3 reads CASSKAGGPAGGEQFF. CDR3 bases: TGCGCCAGCAGCAAGGCGGGTGGCCCAGCTGGGGGTGAGCAGTTCTTC.